Listed below are T cell receptor beta chains from one sample, sequenced in a study of beta chain features in type 1 diabetes. Here immunoSEQ multiplex PCR was the method, and the copy in TCRdb shows in-frame clones only, minus some. The sample consists of about 370,000 clones, roughly a tenth of them appearing once. Sequences were obtained from central memory CD4+ T cells from blood. Receptor source: a man between 25 and 39 years old with type 1 diabetes. Both conserved end residues are part of each CDR3. D genes are given only for firm matches. Not every row has a clone size; where given, it reads once, few, many or a size class.

V	J	size	D	DNA	CDR3
TRBV7-2	TRBJ2-7	.	.	TGTGCCAGCAGCCAATCCGGGACGATCTCCTACGAGCAGTACTTC	CASSQSGTISYEQYF
TRBV6-1	TRBJ2-1	.	.	TGTGCCAGCAGCCTCGGGACCCATGAGCAGTTCTTC	CASSLGTHEQFF
TRBV6-6	TRBJ2-4	.	TRBD1	TGTGCCAGCAGTTACTCGACCGGGACAGGGGGTGGCATTCAGTACTTC	CASSYSTGTGGGIQYF
TRBV7-2	TRBJ2-4	many	.	TGTGCCAGCAGCTTAAGTGACAGGAAAAACATTCAGTACTTC	CASSLSDRKNIQYF
TRBV6-5	TRBJ1-5	few	.	TGTGCCAGCAGTCCGACCCGCAGCAATCAGCCCCAGCATTTT	CASSPTRSNQPQHF
TRBV15	TRBJ2-2	few	TRBD1	TGTGCCACCAGCAGAGATAGGGGGCGGGCCGGGGAGCTGTTTTTT	CATSRDRGRAGELFF
TRBV29-1	TRBJ2-5	.	TRBD2	TGCAGCGTGCGAGGAAGCGGGAGTAGGGGAGAGACCCAGTACTTC	CSVRGSGSRGETQYF
TRBV19	TRBJ2-6	.	TRBD1	TGTGCCAGTGCTGACTACAGGGGATCCGGGGCCAACGTCCTGACTTTC	CASADYRGSGANVLTF
TRBV15	TRBJ1-4	many	.	TGTGCCACCAGCAGAGATCTCGGCCGTTCGAATGAAAAACTGTTTTTT	CATSRDLGRSNEKLFF
TRBV30	TRBJ1-1	many	.	TGTGCCTGGATGACGAGGGGCATGAACACTGAAGCTTTCTTT	CAWMTRGMNTEAFF
TRBV6-5	TRBJ1-1	few	.	TGTGCCAGCAGCGTAACAGAGAACACTGAAGCTTTCTTT	CASSVTENTEAFF
TRBV2	TRBJ2-1	few	.	TGTGCCAGCAGTGCCAGGGTTAACAATGAGCAGTTCTTC	CASSARVNNEQFF
TRBV7-2	TRBJ2-5	many	TRBD1	TGTGCCAGCAGCTTAGGACAGGGCCAAGAGACCCAGTACTTC	CASSLGQGQETQYF
TRBV29-1	TRBJ1-5	.	.	TGCAGCGTTGCGACAGAAGGATATCAGCCCCAGCATTTT	CSVATEGYQPQHF
TRBV18	TRBJ1-2	few	TRBD1	TGTGCCAGCTCACCGTCGACAGGGAACTATGGCTACACCTTC	CASSPSTGNYGYTF
TRBV27	TRBJ1-1	few	.	TGTGCCAGCAGTTTATCTGTGGGCGGCGGTTCGGGTGAAGCTTTCTTT	CASSLSVGGGSGEAFF
TRBV6-6	TRBJ2-3	many	.	TGTGCCAGCAGTTACTCTTGGGGAATGGATACGCAGTATTTT	CASSYSWGMDTQYF
TRBV5-1	TRBJ2-1	few	.	TGCGCCAGCAGCTACCGGCCCGGACAATACAATGAGCAGTTCTTC	CASSYRPGQYNEQFF
TRBV28	TRBJ2-3	many	TRBD1	TGTGCCAGCAGTTTAAGGGGGACAGGGGTCACAGATACGCAGTATTTT	CASSLRGTGVTDTQYF
TRBV2	TRBJ1-2	.	TRBD1	TGTGCCAGCAGTTTGGGACAGGGAGGGTATGGCTACACCTTC	CASSLGQGGYGYTF
TRBV5-1	TRBJ2-3	few	TRBD1	TGCGCCAGCAGCTTGTCGGGGACAGGGATCTCCACAGATACGCAGTATTTT	CASSLSGTGISTDTQYF
TRBV5-1	TRBJ2-3	few	.	TGCGCCAGCAGCTTGGGACAGACGGGAGATACGCAGTATTTT	CASSLGQTGDTQYF
TRBV30	TRBJ2-2	few	TRBD2	TGTGCCAGAAAACCAGCGGGAGCGGTCACCGGGGAGCTGTTTTTT	CARKPAGAVTGELFF
TRBV6-1	TRBJ2-7	.	.	TGTGCCAGCAGTATTGCCGACAACTACGAGCAGTACTTC	CASSIADNYEQYF
TRBV7-2	TRBJ2-1	.	TRBD1	TGTGCCAGCAGCCCGAGGACAGGAGAGACTGAGCAGTTCTTC	CASSPRTGETEQFF
TRBV4-2	TRBJ2-7	.	TRBD1	TGTGCCAGCAGCCGCACCGGGACAGCGAGGTACGAGCAGTACTTC	CASSRTGTARYEQYF
TRBV29-1	TRBJ2-7	many	.	TGCAGCGTTGCGAGGGGGACCCACGAGCAGTACTTC	CSVARGTHEQYF
TRBV19	TRBJ1-5	few	.	TGTGCCAGTAGTATAGATGGCAGGAGCAATCAGCCCCAGCATTTT	CASSIDGRSNQPQHF
TRBV7-2	TRBJ2-5	.	.	TGTGCCAGCAGCTTAGCGAGACAGCAAGAGACCCAGTACTTC	CASSLARQQETQYF
TRBV7-3	TRBJ2-1	few	TRBD1	TGTGCCAGCAGCTTACCCACCGGGACAGGGGGGAGCGGGACCTACAATGAGCAGTTCTTC	CASSLPTGTGGSGTYNEQFF
TRBV28	TRBJ2-1	few	.	TGTGCCAGCACCCCGAGGGGGGAATCCTACAATGAGCAGTTCTTC	CASTPRGESYNEQFF
TRBV2	TRBJ2-2	many	.	TGTGCCAGCAGGATAGGGCGCACCGGGGAGCTGTTTTTT	CASRIGRTGELFF
TRBV28	TRBJ1-1	few	TRBD1	TGTGCCAGCAGCTCAGGGGGGTTCATGAACACTGAAGCTTTCTTT	CASSSGGFMNTEAFF
TRBV7-9	TRBJ2-7	few	.	TGTGCCAGCAGCTATATTTACGAGCAGTACTTC	CASSYIYEQYF
TRBV30	TRBJ1-5	.	.	TGTGCCTGGAGCCTCGGGGGGACACAAAGCAATCAGCCCCAGCATTTT	CAWSLGGTQSNQPQHF
TRBV7-9	TRBJ2-1	.	.	TGTGCCAGCAGCCCCTCCGGAGTCTCCTACAATGAGCAGTTCTTC	CASSPSGVSYNEQFF
TRBV4-2	TRBJ1-3	few	TRBD1	TGTGCCAGCAGCCAAGCTGACAGGGCCGACTCTGGAAACACCATATATTTT	CASSQADRADSGNTIYF
TRBV18	TRBJ1-1	.	.	TGTGCCAGCTCATGGCTGGGTTTAGACACTGAAGCTTTCTTT	CASSWLGLDTEAFF
TRBV7-7	TRBJ1-2	.	.	TGTGCCAGCAGCTCCCGGACAAACGTAAACTATGGCTACACCTTC	CASSSRTNVNYGYTF